The 20 T cell receptor beta chains reported below all come from one sample, sequenced in a study of OX40 agonist ivuxolimab in advanced cancers. Repertoires were generated with immunoSEQ multiplex PCR, while TCRdb's copy carries only in-frame clones and drops some. The table lists about 48,000 clones, approximately 91% of them singletons. The sequencing here drew on CD4+ or CD8+ T cells sorted from blood, taken in a trial of the OX40 agonist ivuxolimab. The source is an adult with an advanced solid tumor such as melanoma, head and neck, liver or kidney cancer.

The chain links TRBV7-5 to TRBJ2-7; the DNA was not used to check the table's D call, TRBD2. TRBV7-5 is noted as a pseudogene. This CDR3 has 20 amino acids. Here the CDR3 DNA reads TGTGCCAGAAGCCGGCCACGGCGGGCTAGCGGGCTGGGCGGGGCGTGCGAGCAGTACGTC. Translation: CARSRPRRASGLGGACEQYV.

The chain links TRBV27 to TRBJ1-1; the D is unclear. Trimming removed 6 bases from V and 5 bases from J, with 16 bases in between. The CDR3 is 14 amino acids. Germline V CDR1 and CDR2: MNHEY, SMNVEV (reference sequence). CDR3 in DNA: TGTGCCAGCAGAGACTCGGGAACGGGTACTGAAGCTTTCTTT. As protein: CASRDSGTGTEAFF.

The chain is built from TRBV6-5 and TRBJ1-6; tentatively, D is TRBD1 (5 bases). CDR3 length: 14 amino acids. The V gene's germline CDR1 is MNHEY and CDR2 SVGAGI. V lost 2 bases to trimming and J lost 9 bases, with 11 bases between them. The CDR3 region has the DNA TGTGCCAGCAGTTACCCCGCCCAGGGTTCACCCCTCCACTTT. Amino acids: CASSYPAQGSPLHF.

The chain uses TRBV7-9 and TRBJ2-1, with D possibly matching TRBD1 (6 bases). Germline values: CDR1 SEHNR, CDR2 FQNEAQ (reference sequence). Trimming stripped 4 bases from V and 8 bases from J, with 12 bases between. The CDR3 is 13 amino acids. The CDR3 here is CASSSSGVYEQFF. CDR3 sequence (DNA): TGTGCCAGCAGCTCCTCAGGGGTTTATGAGCAGTTCTTC.

For this clone: The junction and the germline gene differ at one end; a read error may be behind it. This chain uses TRBV29-1 with TRBJ2-5, with 7 bases aligning to TRBD1. The CDR3 covers 16 residues. Germline CDR1 SQVTM, CDR2 ANQGSEA. The CDR3 sequence: CSVEEPGQRVSETQYF. As DNA, the CDR3 is TGCAGCGTGGAAGAGCCGGGACAGAGAGTTAGCGAGACCCAGTACTTC.

The rearrangement links TRBV10-3 to TRBJ2-7, with 7 bases lining up with TRBD1. Losses at the gene ends were 2 bases for V and 2 bases for J; bases not matched to a gene: 6. Germline V gene sequence: CDR1 ENHRY, CDR2 SYGVKD. This CDR3 region has 15 residues. CDR3 sequence (DNA): TGTGCCATCAGTGAGCGGGACAGCCCTACCTACGAGCAGTACGTC. This translates into CAISERDSPTYEQYV.

V gene TRBV5-1 combines with J gene TRBJ2-7; 11 bases match TRBD2. The CDR3 has 15 amino acids. The ends lost 7 bases at V and 2 bases at J; junction bases unmatched: 8. Germline V gene data show CDR1 as SGHRS and CDR2 as YFSETQ. The CDR3 loop reads CASRTASGGTYEQYF. The CDR3 region has the DNA TGCGCCAGCCGGACCGCTAGCGGGGGGACCTACGAGCAGTACTTC.

V gene TRBV9 combines with J gene TRBJ1-1; D remains unclear. Germline V gene sequence: CDR1 SGDLS, CDR2 YYNGEE. The CDR3 totals 15 residues. V dropped 0 bases and J dropped 0 bases, with 9 bases sitting between them. The CDR3 DNA sequence: TGTGCCAGCAGCGTAGCCCCACAACTGAACACTGAAGCTTTCTTT. It yields the protein CASSVAPQLNTEAFF.

The genes are TRBV7-6 and TRBJ1-2, with 7 bases identical to TRBD1. The CDR3 is made up of 15 amino acids. Germline V gene sequence: CDR1 SGHVS, CDR2 FNYEAQ. V shed 6 bases and J 4 bases; nucleotides not matched to a gene: 11. CDR3 sequence reads: CASSSDRVGFYGYTF. The CDR3 DNA follows: TGTGCCAGCAGTTCTGACAGGGTTGGATTCTATGGCTACACCTTC.

The chain has TRBV7-9 and TRBJ1-1, with D maybe TRBD1 (6 bases). Germline CDR1 is SEHNR and CDR2 is FQNEAQ (reference sequence). The CDR3 totals 12 residues. Trimming took 5 bases from V and 7 from J, leaving 11 bases between them. CDR3 coding DNA: TGTGCCAGCAGCCTAGGGGACAATGAAGCTTTCTTT. Translating gives CASSLGDNEAFF.

V gene TRBV19 combines with J gene TRBJ1-1; D is unresolved. CDR1 and CDR2 (germline): LNHDA, SQIVND (reference sequence). CDR3 length: 15 residues. Trimming cost V 4 bases and J 4 bases, with 16 bases left between them. CDR3 sequence (DNA): TGTGCCAGTAGTAAACAACGACACTTAGGCACTGAAGCTTTCTTT. Translation: CASSKQRHLGTEAFF.

V usage is TRBV5-8 and J usage is TRBJ2-3; unclear D gene. V was trimmed by 2 bases and J by 0 bases, leaving 13 bases between them. CDR3 length: 16 residues. CDR1 and CDR2 from the germline V gene are SGHTS and YDEGEE. In nucleotides, the CDR3 is TGTGCCAGCAGCTTTGACCAGCGTTCTAGCACAGATACGCAGTATTTT. Protein: CASSFDQRSSTDTQYF.

Only a few counts were recorded for this clone. This rearrangement joins TRBV9 to TRBJ1-1; D is undetermined. With 5 bases removed from V and 14 bases from J, the gap between germline ends came to 22 bases. The V gene's germline CDR1 is SGDLS and CDR2 YYNGEE. The CDR3 loop spans 13 amino acids. The CDR3 region is CASSGQEGATPFF. The CDR3 nucleotides read TGTGCCAGCAGTGGGCAGGAGGGAGCGACTCCCTTCTTT. The full variable domain, in which reference TRBV9 and TRBJ1-1 provide the parts outside the CDR3, is DSGVTQTPKHLITATGQRVTLRCSPRSGDLSVYWYQQSLDQGLQFLIQYYNGEERAKGNILERFSAQQFPDLHSELNLSSLELGDSALYFCASSGQEGATPFFGQGTRLTVV.

This clone turned up a few times. The chain couples TRBV7-3 to TRBJ1-1; D unresolved. The CDR3 runs to 14 residues. V was cut by 0 bases and J by 4 bases, with 9 bases left in between. Germline lookup yields CDR1 SGHTA and CDR2 FQGTGA. For the CDR3, the DNA is TGTGCCAGCAGCTTAACACCGTACGGCACTGAAGCTTTCTTT. Its translation: CASSLTPYGTEAFF.

This rearrangement joins TRBV6-1 to TRBJ1-5, with D maybe TRBD1 (6 bases). V shed 2 bases and J shed 4 bases, with 12 bases lying between them. Germline CDR1 reads MNHNS; CDR2 reads SASEGT. The CDR3 runs 15 residues. The CDR3 DNA reads as TGTGCCAGCAGTGAATTTGCAGGGGTTAATCAGCCCCAGCATTTT. Its translation is CASSEFAGVNQPQHF.

The chain uses TRBV2 and TRBJ1-5; 7 nucleotides agree with TRBD1. V gave up 2 bases and J gave up 0 bases; unmatched junction bases: 4. CDR1 SNHLY and CDR2 FYNNEI come from the germline V gene. This CDR3 is built from 16 residues. The CDR3 DNA follows: TGTGCCAGCAGTGAAAACAGGGGCGATAGCAATCAGCCCCAGCATTTT. It yields the protein CASSENRGDSNQPQHF.

The rearrangement uses TRBV14 and TRBJ2-3; the D gene is possibly TRBD2 (5 bases). From germline, CDR1 is SGHDN and CDR2 FVKESK. CDR3 length: 13 residues. Trimming removed 10 bases from V and 1 base from J, with 12 bases in between. CDR3 residues: CATNGVGTDTQYF. Written as DNA, the CDR3 is TGTGCCACCAACGGGGTAGGCACAGATACGCAGTATTTT.

This chain connects TRBV30 to TRBJ1-1; D unresolved. The germline V gene has CDR1 GTSNPN and CDR2 SVGIG (reference sequence). The germline V and J ends were trimmed by 0 bases and 11 bases, with 16 bases remaining between them. The CDR3 extends over 13 amino acids. The CDR3 region has the DNA TGTGCCTGGAGTGTATATGCACAGCGCCAGGCTTTCTTT. This codes for CAWSVYAQRQAFF.

V is TRBV9 and J is TRBJ2-1; no reliable D call. The germline V gene encodes CDR1 SGDLS and CDR2 YYNGEE. The CDR3 is 13 amino acids. The ends were cut back, 0 bases at V and 8 bases at J, with 9 bases in the middle. Here the CDR3 DNA reads TGTGCCAGCAGCGTAGTGGACGGTGATGAGCAGTTCTTC. Its translation is CASSVVDGDEQFF.

The chain couples TRBV7-2 to TRBJ2-1, with D perhaps TRBD2 (6 bases). The CDR3 consists of 13 residues. The germline CDR1 and CDR2 sequences are SGHTA and FQGNSA. The germline V and J ends were trimmed by 1 base and 7 bases, with 8 bases remaining between them. This CDR3 reads CASSLVAGNEQFF. The CDR3 coding sequence is TGTGCCAGCAGCTTAGTGGCGGGGAATGAGCAGTTCTTC.